Listed below are T cell receptor beta chains from one sample, sequenced in a study of T cell responses to AZD1222 COVID-19 vaccine. Produced via immunoSEQ multiplex PCR; TCRdb's table is partial and in-frame only. Here the sample spans 130,000 to 150,000 clones, about 92% being singletons. The material sequenced was peripheral blood, taken after recovery from COVID-19. The receptors were sampled from an adult who had recovered from COVID-19. The CDR3 runs from the conserved cysteine through the conserved F or W. D genes are given only for firm matches. Not all rows give a size; the values are once, few, many and, for expanded clones, a class.

clone_size,v_call,d_call,j_call,cdr3_aa,cdr3_nt
.,TRBV5-1,TRBD1,TRBJ1-4,CASTTGTVNEKLFF,TGCGCCAGCACCACCGGGACAGTCAATGAAAAACTGTTTTTT
.,TRBV30,.,TRBJ1-2,CAWRAGYGYTF,TGTGCCTGGAGGGCAGGGTACGGCTACACCTTC
.,TRBV28,.,TRBJ2-2,CASSLAAGELFF,TGTGCCAGCAGCCTAGCTGCCGGGGAGCTGTTTTTT
.,TRBV5-6,.,TRBJ2-4,CASSLSGVEIQYF,TGTGCCAGCAGCTTGTCGGGGGTCGAGATTCAGTACTTC
.,TRBV4-1,TRBD1,TRBJ1-4,CASSQEIGTGAEKLFF,TGCGCCAGCAGCCAAGAAATAGGGACAGGGGCTGAAAAACTGTTTTTT
.,TRBV27,.,TRBJ2-2,CASSFSRSTGELFF,TGTGCCAGCAGTTTCTCCCGCAGCACCGGGGAGCTGTTTTTT
.,TRBV7-8,.,TRBJ1-6,CASSLNNSPLHF,TGTGCCAGCAGCTTAAATAATTCACCCCTCCACTTT
once,TRBV27,.,TRBJ1-5,CASSLLGLNQPQHF,TGTGCCAGCAGTTTACTGGGGTTGAATCAGCCCCAGCATTTT
.,TRBV28,TRBD1,TRBJ1-1,CASSPRGEREAFF,TGTGCCAGCAGTCCCAGGGGGGAGCGAGAAGCTTTCTTT
.,TRBV19,.,TRBJ2-2,CASTGPASRELFF,TGTGCCAGTACCGGCCCGGCTAGCAGGGAGCTGTTTTTT
few,TRBV2,.,TRBJ2-5,CASSEVYTQETQYF,TGTGCCAGCAGTGAGGTTTACACTCAAGAGACCCAGTACTTC
.,TRBV30,TRBD2,TRBJ2-2,CAWRPRTSGKGELFF,TGTGCCTGGAGACCTAGGACTAGCGGGAAAGGAGAGCTGTTTTTT
.,TRBV7-9,TRBD1,TRBJ1-4,CASSWDRGSEKLFF,TGTGCCAGCAGCTGGGACAGGGGAAGTGAAAAACTGTTTTTT
once,TRBV28,.,TRBJ1-3,CASSPTGRSSGNTIYF,TGTGCCAGCAGTCCAACGGGACGGTCCTCTGGAAACACCATATATTTT
.,TRBV27,TRBD1,TRBJ2-2,CASSNRQGGTGELFF,TGTGCCAGCAGCAACCGACAGGGGGGAACCGGGGAGCTGTTTTTT
once,TRBV30,.,TRBJ2-2,CARGTTNTGELFF,TGTGCCCGCGGGACAACTAACACCGGGGAGCTGTTTTTT
.,TRBV29-1,TRBD1,TRBJ2-7,CSVVEGGTGAYEQYF,TGCAGCGTTGTAGAAGGGGGGACAGGGGCCTACGAGCAGTACTTC
.,TRBV27,.,TRBJ1-5,CASSTRQGGRMVGNQPQHF,TGTGCCAGCAGTACCCGCCAGGGAGGGCGCATGGTTGGCAATCAGCCCCAGCATTTT
.,TRBV13,.,TRBJ2-2,CASSLDTGELFF,TGTGCCAGCAGCTTAGATACCGGGGAGCTGTTTTTT
.,TRBV18,.,TRBJ2-1,CASSLSEQFF,TGTGCCAGCTCACTTAGTGAGCAGTTCTTC
.,TRBV5-8,TRBD2,TRBJ2-1,CASSPRLAGANEQFF,TGTGCCAGCAGTCCCAGACTAGCGGGAGCCAATGAGCAGTTCTTC
.,TRBV5-1,TRBD2,TRBJ2-7,CASRAAGAYEQYF,TGCGCCAGCAGGGCAGCGGGAGCCTACGAGCAGTACTTC
.,TRBV2,.,TRBJ1-5,CASRGWSNQPQHF,TGTGCCAGCAGGGGCTGGAGCAATCAGCCCCAGCATTTT
.,TRBV9,.,TRBJ1-1,CASSKGEGIVGFTEAFF,TGTGCCAGCAGCAAGGGGGAGGGTATTGTCGGATTTACTGAAGCTTTCTTT
.,TRBV19,TRBD2,TRBJ2-1,CASSGGTSVNNEQFF,TGTGCCAGTAGTGGGGGGACTAGTGTTAACAATGAGCAGTTCTTC
.,TRBV14,TRBD1,TRBJ2-3,CASSPWGIRQGRTTDQYF,TGTGCCAGCAGCCCTTGGGGTATTAGACAGGGGCGCACCACCGACCAGTATTTT
.,TRBV21-1,.,TRBJ2-5,CASSLLGGTNIQETQYF,TGTGCCAGCAGCCTTCTTGGCGGGACCAATATACAAGAGACCCAGTACTTC
.,TRBV12-3/TRBV12-4,TRBD1,TRBJ1-1,CASSLTGQVAFF,TGTGCCAGCAGTTTGACAGGGCAAGTAGCTTTCTTT
.,TRBV12-3/TRBV12-4,.,TRBJ1-2,CASSPVVLYGYTF,TGTGCCAGCAGTCCTGTGGTCCTCTATGGCTACACCTTC
once,TRBV25-1,.,TRBJ2-7,CASSNGVSYEQYF,TGTGCCAGCAGTAACGGGGTCTCCTACGAGCAGTACTTC
.,TRBV5-1,.,TRBJ1-4,CASSLKQGSEKLFF,TGCGCCAGCAGCTTGAAACAGGGCTCTGAAAAACTGTTTTTT
.,TRBV15,.,TRBJ2-5,CATGRVRGRETQYF,TGTGCCACCGGCAGAGTTCGAGGGAGAGAGACCCAGTACTTC
.,TRBV27,.,TRBJ2-1,CASSLPDRNNEQFF,TGTGCCAGCAGTTTACCCGACAGGAACAATGAGCAGTTCTTC
.,TRBV14,.,TRBJ1-1,CASSRQGLMNTEAFF,TGTGCCAGCAGCCGTCAGGGATTGATGAACACTGAAGCTTTCTTT
.,TRBV25-1,.,TRBJ1-2,CASSPGTYGYTF,TGTGCCAGCAGTCCAGGGACCTATGGCTACACCTTC
.,TRBV27,.,TRBJ2-4,CASSLISGPAMAKNIQYF,TGTGCCAGCAGTTTAATTTCAGGGCCGGCTATGGCCAAAAACATTCAGTACTTC
once,TRBV7-9,TRBD1,TRBJ1-5,CASSLGQGANQPQHF,TGTGCCAGCAGCTTAGGGCAGGGGGCAAATCAGCCCCAGCATTTT
few,TRBV18,TRBD1,TRBJ1-1,CASSPGTGNTEAFF,TGTGCCAGCTCCCCAGGGACAGGGAACACTGAAGCTTTCTTT
.,TRBV27,.,TRBJ1-5,CASSLSAINQPQHF,TGTGCCAGCAGTTTAAGTGCCATCAATCAGCCCCAGCATTTT
.,TRBV15,.,TRBJ2-5,CATSKSRGTKTQYF,TGTGCCACCAGCAAAAGTCGGGGTACTAAGACCCAGTACTTC
once,TRBV3-1/TRBV3-2,.,TRBJ2-5,CASSQYATQGETQYF,TGTGCCAGCAGCCAATATGCGACCCAAGGGGAGACCCAGTACTTC
.,TRBV4-1,TRBD1,TRBJ2-4,CASSQDAGGAGAKNIQYF,TGCGCCAGCAGCCAAGATGCAGGGGGCGCGGGGGCCAAAAACATTCAGTACTTC
once,TRBV9,.,TRBJ2-1,CASSGLNEQFF,TGTGCCAGCTCCGGGTTGAATGAGCAGTTCTTC
once,TRBV11-2,.,TRBJ1-5,CASSLDRQGNQPQHF,TGTGCCAGCAGCTTAGATCGACAGGGCAATCAGCCCCAGCATTTT
.,TRBV2,.,TRBJ2-7,CASSHGGGLGSYEQYF,TGTGCCAGCAGCCACGGAGGGGGGTTGGGCTCCTACGAGCAGTACTTC